A selection of T cell receptor beta chains follows, all from one sample in a study of PD-1 blockade in classical Hodgkin lymphoma. The method was immunoSEQ multiplex PCR; TCRdb's version includes in-frame clones alone and lacks a portion of them. Altogether about 15,000 clones are present, 65% to 85% being singletons, with the ten largest covering under 30%. The source was peripheral blood mononuclear cells (PBMCs), collected before the second cycle of nivolumab. Receptors originate from a human donor with classical Hodgkin lymphoma. CDR3s include the opening cysteine and the closing phenylalanine or tryptophan. A D gene is named only where the DNA matches it firmly. Only part of the rows carry a size: once, few, many, or a class if the clone is expanded.

v_gene	abundance	j_gene	d_gene	CDR3aa	CDR3nt
TRBV2	-	TRBJ1-1	-	CASTQFLGAAFF	TGTGCCAGCACCCAATTTCTCGGTGCGGCTTTCTTT
TRBV5-1	once	TRBJ2-7	TRBD1	CASSRTGYEQYF	TGCGCCAGCAGCCGGACAGGGTACGAGCAGTACTTC
TRBV5-1	-	TRBJ2-7	-	CASSYRQGYEQYF	TGCGCCAGCAGCTATCGGCAGGGCTACGAGCAGTACTTC
TRBV19	-	TRBJ2-7	TRBD1	CASSAGGYEQYF	TGTGCCAGTAGCGCAGGGGGCTACGAGCAGTACTTC
TRBV5-1	-	TRBJ1-1	TRBD1	CASSYLPGQSQEAFF	TGCGCCAGCAGCTACCTACCGGGACAGAGCCAGGAAGCTTTCTTT
TRBV27	-	TRBJ2-7	TRBD1	CASKPQGANYEQYF	TGTGCCAGCAAACCGCAGGGGGCAAACTACGAGCAGTACTTC
TRBV4-1	-	TRBJ1-1	TRBD1	CASSQDGVRTGGVGTEAFF	TGCGCCAGCAGCCAAGATGGGGTGCGGACAGGGGGCGTGGGGACTGAAGCTTTCTTT
TRBV10-3	medium-sized	TRBJ2-3	TRBD2	CAIGLAVTDTQYF	TGTGCCATCGGACTAGCGGTCACAGATACGCAGTATTTT
TRBV4-3	-	TRBJ2-1	TRBD2	CASSLHSGGARIYNEQFF	TGCGCCAGCAGCCTACACAGCGGGGGGGCCCGAATTTACAATGAGCAGTTCTTC
TRBV5-6	medium-sized	TRBJ1-4	-	CASSWGGSNEKLFF	TGTGCCAGCAGCTGGGGGGGTTCAAATGAAAAACTGTTTTTT
TRBV4-3	-	TRBJ1-2	TRBD1	CASSQGGTGTSGYGYTF	TGCGCCAGCAGCCAAGGGGGGACAGGAACCTCTGGCTATGGCTACACCTTC
TRBV9	-	TRBJ1-1	TRBD1	CASSTRDRGNTEAFF	TGTGCCAGCAGCACCCGTGACAGGGGTAACACTGAAGCTTTCTTT
TRBV19	-	TRBJ1-2	-	CASTLGEGVSYGYTF	TGTGCCAGTACCCTCGGGGAGGGGGTAAGCTATGGCTACACCTTC
TRBV28	-	TRBJ2-1	-	CASSLLGSAYNEQFF	TGTGCCAGCAGTTTATTGGGCAGTGCCTACAATGAGCAGTTCTTC
TRBV2	-	TRBJ1-1	-	CASRDQGVITEAFF	TGTGCCAGTAGAGATCAAGGGGTGATCACTGAAGCTTTCTTT
TRBV2	-	TRBJ2-7	TRBD1	CASSRTGSSYEQYF	TGTGCCAGCAGTCGGACAGGGAGCTCCTACGAGCAGTACTTC
TRBV19	-	TRBJ2-1	-	CASSIDRGPNEQFF	TGTGCCAGTAGTATAGACAGGGGACCCAATGAGCAGTTCTTC
TRBV5-1	-	TRBJ1-2	-	CASRQPFRGTGRDGYTF	TGCGCCAGCAGGCAGCCCTTCCGAGGAACAGGGCGGGACGGCTACACCTTC
TRBV19	-	TRBJ2-7	-	CASSIGTGSYEQYF	TGTGCCAGTAGTATTGGGACGGGCTCCTACGAGCAGTACTTC
TRBV6-5	few	TRBJ2-7	TRBD1	CASSYFGAGGFYEQYF	TGTGCCAGCAGTTATTTTGGGGCAGGGGGCTTCTACGAGCAGTACTTC
TRBV4-3	-	TRBJ2-7	-	CASSQVFTDYEQYF	TGCGCCAGCAGCCAAGTTTTTACGGACTACGAGCAGTACTTC
TRBV10-2	-	TRBJ2-3	TRBD2	CASSEWVGLGDTQYF	TGCGCCAGCAGTGAATGGGTGGGACTAGGAGATACGCAGTATTTT
TRBV5-5	once	TRBJ1-5	-	CASSLADGGNQPQHF	TGTGCCAGCAGCTTGGCGGACGGGGGCAATCAGCCCCAGCATTTT
TRBV27	-	TRBJ2-7	-	CASSLLGGTYEQYF	TGTGCCAGCAGTTTACTCGGCGGTACCTACGAGCAGTACTTC
TRBV18	-	TRBJ1-6	-	CASSPGFRSPLHF	TGTGCCAGCTCACCTGGGTTTAGGTCACCCCTCCACTTT
TRBV5-5	-	TRBJ2-5	-	CASSNRVGGQETQYF	TGTGCCAGCAGCAACCGGGTGGGAGGACAAGAGACCCAGTACTTC
TRBV7-9	-	TRBJ2-1	TRBD1	CASSFPGQGNNNEQFF	TGTGCCAGCAGCTTTCCGGGACAGGGGAACAACAATGAGCAGTTCTTC
TRBV9	once	TRBJ2-7	-	CASSVASNYEQYF	TGTGCCAGCAGCGTAGCTTCTAATTACGAGCAGTACTTC
TRBV4-2	-	TRBJ2-2	-	CASSQDRASTGELFF	TGTGCCAGCAGCCAAGATAGAGCTAGCACCGGGGAGCTGTTTTTT
TRBV9	-	TRBJ2-2	-	CASSVVGSRGELFF	TGTGCCAGCAGCGTAGTTGGAAGTAGGGGGGAGCTGTTTTTT
TRBV28	-	TRBJ1-5	TRBD1	CASSRTGGLSGQPQHF	TGTGCCAGCAGCCGAACAGGGGGCCTTTCGGGTCAGCCCCAGCATTTT
TRBV19	-	TRBJ1-2	-	CASSMPGAGYGYTF	TGTGCCAGTAGTATGCCGGGGGCTGGGTATGGCTACACCTTC
TRBV5-1	medium-sized	TRBJ1-1	TRBD1	CASSLVDRGELNTEAFF	TGCGCCAGCAGCTTGGTAGACAGGGGAGAATTGAACACTGAAGCTTTCTTT
TRBV27	-	TRBJ1-6	-	CASSFPRSPLHF	TGTGCCAGCAGTTTCCCCCGGTCACCCCTCCACTTT
TRBV7-9	-	TRBJ1-1	-	CASSTMNTEAFF	TGTGCCAGCAGCACTATGAACACTGAAGCTTTCTTT
TRBV2	-	TRBJ1-2	TRBD1	CASSERRTGNYGYTF	TGTGCCAGCAGTGAGAGGCGGACAGGGAACTATGGCTACACCTTC
TRBV27	-	TRBJ2-2	TRBD1	CASSAGQGIAGELFF	TGTGCCAGCAGTGCGGGACAGGGGATCGCCGGGGAGCTGTTTTTT
TRBV18	-	TRBJ1-3	-	CASSPQVGNTIYF	TGTGCCAGCTCACCACAGGTTGGAAACACCATATATTTT
TRBV7-9	few	TRBJ1-6	-	CASSLDGGVGSYNSPLHF	TGTGCCAGCAGCTTAGACGGTGGAGTTGGTTCCTATAATTCACCCCTCCACTTT
TRBV28	few	TRBJ1-1	TRBD1	CASTTRHRGGTEAFF	TGTGCCAGCACCACGAGACACAGGGGGGGTACTGAAGCTTTCTTT
TRBV11-3	-	TRBJ2-3	-	CASSHRAIDTDTQYF	TGTGCCAGCAGTCACCGGGCGATCGACACAGATACGCAGTATTTT
TRBV12-5	once	TRBJ2-2	-	CASGVVRAGELFF	TGTGCTAGTGGGGTTGTTAGGGCCGGGGAGCTGTTTTTT
TRBV19	-	TRBJ1-3	TRBD1	CASSIARQGNMNTIYF	TGTGCCAGTAGTATAGCCCGACAGGGGAATATGAACACCATATATTTT
TRBV11-2	-	TRBJ1-6	-	CASSRGQNNSPLHF	TGTGCCAGCAGCCGCGGACAGAATAATTCACCCCTCCACTTT
TRBV4-1	-	TRBJ1-6	TRBD1	CASSRSTGGDSPLHF	TGCGCCAGCAGCCGGTCGACAGGGGGCGATTCACCCCTCCACTTT
TRBV5-1	-	TRBJ1-2	-	CASSLGLYGYTF	TGCGCCAGCAGCTTGGGACTCTATGGCTACACCTTC
TRBV7-9	once	TRBJ2-7	TRBD1	CASSYAGTGSYEQYF	TGTGCCAGCAGCTATGCCGGGACAGGGTCCTACGAGCAGTACTTC
TRBV2	-	TRBJ1-2	-	CASSRSVASNYGYTF	TGTGCCAGCAGCCGATCCGTGGCTTCTAACTATGGCTACACCTTC
TRBV4-1	-	TRBJ1-1	-	CASSHLPGDTEAFF	TGCGCCAGCAGCCACCTTCCAGGGGACACTGAAGCTTTCTTT